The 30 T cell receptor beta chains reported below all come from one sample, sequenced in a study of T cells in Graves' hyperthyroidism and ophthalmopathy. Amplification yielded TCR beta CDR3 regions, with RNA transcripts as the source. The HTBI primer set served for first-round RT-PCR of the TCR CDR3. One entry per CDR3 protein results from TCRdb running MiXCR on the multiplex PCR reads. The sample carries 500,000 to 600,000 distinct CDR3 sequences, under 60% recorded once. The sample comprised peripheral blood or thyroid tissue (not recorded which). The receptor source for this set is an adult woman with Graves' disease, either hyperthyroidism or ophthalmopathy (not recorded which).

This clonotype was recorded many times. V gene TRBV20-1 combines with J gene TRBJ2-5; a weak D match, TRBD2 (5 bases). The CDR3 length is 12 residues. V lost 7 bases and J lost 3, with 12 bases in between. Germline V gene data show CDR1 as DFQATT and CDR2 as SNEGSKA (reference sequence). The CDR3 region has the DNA TGCAGTGTGGTGGGGAGCGAAGAGACCCAGTACTTC. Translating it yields CSVVGSEETQYF.

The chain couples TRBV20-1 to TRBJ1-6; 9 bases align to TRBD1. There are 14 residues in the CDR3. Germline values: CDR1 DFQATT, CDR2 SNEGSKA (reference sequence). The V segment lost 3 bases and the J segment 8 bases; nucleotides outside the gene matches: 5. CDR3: CSARKGQGHSPLHF. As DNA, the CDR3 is TGCAGTGCTAGGAAGGGACAGGGACATTCACCCCTCCACTTT.

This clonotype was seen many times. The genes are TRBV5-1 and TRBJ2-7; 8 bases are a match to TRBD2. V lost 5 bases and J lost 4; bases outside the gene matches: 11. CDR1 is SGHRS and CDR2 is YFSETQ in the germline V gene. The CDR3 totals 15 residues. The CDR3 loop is CASRTGTSSNYEQYF. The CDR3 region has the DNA TGCGCCAGCAGGACCGGGACTAGTAGTAATTACGAGCAGTACTTC. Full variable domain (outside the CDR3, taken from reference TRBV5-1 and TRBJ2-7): KAGVTQTPRYLIKTRGQQVTLSCSPISGHRSVSWYQQTPGQGLQFLFEYFSETQRNKGNFPGRFSGRQFSNSRSEMNVSTLELGDSALYLCASRTGTSSNYEQYFGPGTRLTVT.

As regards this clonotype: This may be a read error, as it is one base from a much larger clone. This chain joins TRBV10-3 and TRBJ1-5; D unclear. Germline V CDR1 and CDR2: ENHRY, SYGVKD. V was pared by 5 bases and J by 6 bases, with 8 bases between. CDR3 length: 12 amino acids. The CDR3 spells CAISHRSQPQHF. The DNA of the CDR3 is TGTGCCATCAGTCACAGAAGTCAGCCCCAGCATTTT.

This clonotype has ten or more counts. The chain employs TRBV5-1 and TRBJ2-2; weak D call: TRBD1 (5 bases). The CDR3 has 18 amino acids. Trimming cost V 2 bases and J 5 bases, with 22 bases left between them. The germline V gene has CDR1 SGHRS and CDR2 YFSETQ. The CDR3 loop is CASSLAARGRERTGELFF. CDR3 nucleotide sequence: TGCGCCAGCAGCTTAGCAGCGAGAGGCAGGGAAAGAACCGGGGAGCTGTTTTTT.

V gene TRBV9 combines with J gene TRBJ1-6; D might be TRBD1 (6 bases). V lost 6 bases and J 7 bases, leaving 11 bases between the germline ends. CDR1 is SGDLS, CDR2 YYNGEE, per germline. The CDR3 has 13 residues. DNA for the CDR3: TGTGCCAGCACCAGGGACACCAATTCACCCCTCCACTTT. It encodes CASTRDTNSPLHF.

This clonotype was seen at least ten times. The CDR3 loop is CASSFWDRSYEQYF. In DNA, the CDR3 is TGTGCCAGCAGTTTTTGGGACAGGTCCTACGAGCAGTACTTC. V usage is TRBV12-3 or TRBV12-4 and J usage is TRBJ2-7; 8 bases align to TRBD1. J gave up 1 base and V 3 bases, and 2 bases lay outside the gene matches. The CDR3 is made up of 14 amino acids.

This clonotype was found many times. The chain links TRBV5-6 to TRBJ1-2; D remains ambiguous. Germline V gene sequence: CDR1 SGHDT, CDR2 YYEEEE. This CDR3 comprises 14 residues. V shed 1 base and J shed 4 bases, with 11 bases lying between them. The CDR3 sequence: CASSLSQKLYGYTF. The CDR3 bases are TGTGCCAGCAGCTTGTCTCAGAAACTCTATGGCTACACCTTC.

The CDR3: CSAGDGGAYEQYF. CDR3 bases: TGCAGCGCAGGGGACGGAGGGGCCTACGAGCAGTACTTC. This rearrangement joins TRBV29-1 to TRBJ2-7, with D perhaps being TRBD1 or TRBD2 (6 bases each). CDR1 and CDR2 (germline): SQVTM, ANQGSEA. Trimming cost V 7 bases and J 2 bases, with 15 bases left between them. The CDR3 spans 13 residues.

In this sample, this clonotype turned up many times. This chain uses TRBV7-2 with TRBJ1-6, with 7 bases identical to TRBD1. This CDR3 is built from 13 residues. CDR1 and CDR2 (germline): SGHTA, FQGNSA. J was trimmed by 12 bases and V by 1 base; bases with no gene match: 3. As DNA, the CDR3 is TGTGCCAGCAGCTTAGAGTGGGACAGACCCCTCCACTTT. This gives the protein CASSLEWDRPLHF.

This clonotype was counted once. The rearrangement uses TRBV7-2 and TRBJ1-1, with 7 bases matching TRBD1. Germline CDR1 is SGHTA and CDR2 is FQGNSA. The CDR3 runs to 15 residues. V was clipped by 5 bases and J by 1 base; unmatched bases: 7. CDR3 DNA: TGTGCCAGCAGCCCCGTGACAGGGTGGAACACTGAAGCTTTCTTT. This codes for CASSPVTGWNTEAFF.

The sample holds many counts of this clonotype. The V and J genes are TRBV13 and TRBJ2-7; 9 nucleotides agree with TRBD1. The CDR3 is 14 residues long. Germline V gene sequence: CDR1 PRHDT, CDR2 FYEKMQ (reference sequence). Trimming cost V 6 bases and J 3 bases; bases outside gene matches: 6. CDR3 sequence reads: CASRRTGAHYEQYF. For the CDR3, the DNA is TGTGCCAGCAGAAGGACAGGGGCTCACTACGAGCAGTACTTC.

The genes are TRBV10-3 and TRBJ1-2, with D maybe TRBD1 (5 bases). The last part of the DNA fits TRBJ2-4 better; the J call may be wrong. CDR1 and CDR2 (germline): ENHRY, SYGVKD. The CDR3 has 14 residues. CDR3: CAISDPRQIGIQYF. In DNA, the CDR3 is TGTGCCATCAGTGACCCGAGACAGATTGGCATTCAGTACTTC.

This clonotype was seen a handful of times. The CDR3 DNA follows: TGCGCCAGCAGCCAGACGGGACAGAGCAATCAGCCCCAGTATTTT. Encoded protein: CASSQTGQSNQPQYF. The V gene is TRBV4-1, the J gene TRBJ1-5; 7 bases align to TRBD1. The J call is in doubt because the DNA end fits TRBJ2-3 better. The germline gives CDR1 MGHRA, CDR2 YSYEKL. The CDR3 runs 15 residues.

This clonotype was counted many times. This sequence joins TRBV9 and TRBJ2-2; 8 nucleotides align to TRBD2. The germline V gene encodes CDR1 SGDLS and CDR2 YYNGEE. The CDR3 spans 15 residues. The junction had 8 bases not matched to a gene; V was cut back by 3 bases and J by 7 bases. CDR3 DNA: TGTGCCAGCAGCGCCTTCAGCGGGAGAGGCGGGGAGCTGTTTTTT. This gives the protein CASSAFSGRGGELFF.

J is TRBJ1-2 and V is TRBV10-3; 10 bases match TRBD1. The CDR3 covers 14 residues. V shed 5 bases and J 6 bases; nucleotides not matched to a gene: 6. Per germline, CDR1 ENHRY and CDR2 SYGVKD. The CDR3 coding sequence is TGTGCCATCAGTCGACAGGGGGCGCTGAATGGCTACACCTTC. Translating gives CAISRQGALNGYTF.

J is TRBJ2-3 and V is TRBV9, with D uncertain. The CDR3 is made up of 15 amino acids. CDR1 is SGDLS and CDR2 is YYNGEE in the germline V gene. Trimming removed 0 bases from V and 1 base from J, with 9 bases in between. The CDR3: CASSVGGGGTDTQYF. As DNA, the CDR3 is TGTGCCAGCAGCGTAGGCGGTGGGGGCACAGATACGCAGTATTTT.

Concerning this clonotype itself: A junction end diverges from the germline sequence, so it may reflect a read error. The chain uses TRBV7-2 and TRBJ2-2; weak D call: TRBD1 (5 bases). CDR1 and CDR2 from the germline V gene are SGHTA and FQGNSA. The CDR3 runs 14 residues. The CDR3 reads CASSLEGYTEELLF. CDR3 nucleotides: TGTGCCAGCAGCTTAGAGGGGTACACCGAGGAGCTGCTTTTT.

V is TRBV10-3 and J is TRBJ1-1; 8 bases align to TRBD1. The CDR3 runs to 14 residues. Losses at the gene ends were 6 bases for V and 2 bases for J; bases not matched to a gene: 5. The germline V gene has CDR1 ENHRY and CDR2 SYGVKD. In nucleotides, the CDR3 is TGTGCCATCAGCCATCCAGGGGGCAACACTGAAGCTTTCTTT. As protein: CAISHPGGNTEAFF.

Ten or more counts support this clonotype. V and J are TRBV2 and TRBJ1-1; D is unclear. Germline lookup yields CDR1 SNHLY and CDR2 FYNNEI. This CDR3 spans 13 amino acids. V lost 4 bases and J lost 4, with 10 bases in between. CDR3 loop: CASSVMAGTEAFF. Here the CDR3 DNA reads TGTGCCAGCAGTGTTATGGCGGGCACTGAAGCTTTCTTT. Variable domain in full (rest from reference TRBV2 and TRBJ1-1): EPEVTQTPSHQVTQMGQEVILRCVPISNHLYFYWYRQILGQKVEFLVSFYNNEISEKSEIFDDQFSVERPDGSNFTLKIRSTKLEDSAMYFCASSVMAGTEAFFGQGTRLTVV.

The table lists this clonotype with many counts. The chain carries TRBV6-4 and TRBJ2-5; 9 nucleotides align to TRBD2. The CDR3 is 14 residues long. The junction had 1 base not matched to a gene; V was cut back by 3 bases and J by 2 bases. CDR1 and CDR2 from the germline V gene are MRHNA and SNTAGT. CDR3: CASSESGGQETQYF. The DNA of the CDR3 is TGTGCCAGCAGTGAAAGCGGGGGGCAAGAGACCCAGTACTTC.

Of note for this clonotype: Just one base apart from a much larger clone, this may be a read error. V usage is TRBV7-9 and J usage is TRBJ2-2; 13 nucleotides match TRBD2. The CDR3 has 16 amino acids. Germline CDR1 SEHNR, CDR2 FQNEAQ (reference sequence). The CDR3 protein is CARSSGLAGDTGELFF. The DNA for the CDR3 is TGTGCCCGCAGCTCCGGACTAGCGGGAGACACCGGGGAGCTGTTTTTT.

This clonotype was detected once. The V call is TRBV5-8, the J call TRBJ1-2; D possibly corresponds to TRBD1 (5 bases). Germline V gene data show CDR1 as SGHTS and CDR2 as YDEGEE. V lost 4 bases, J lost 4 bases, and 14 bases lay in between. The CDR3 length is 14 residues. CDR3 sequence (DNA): TGTGCCAGCAGCCCCCAAGGGGCGCTCTATGGCTACACCTTC. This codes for CASSPQGALYGYTF.

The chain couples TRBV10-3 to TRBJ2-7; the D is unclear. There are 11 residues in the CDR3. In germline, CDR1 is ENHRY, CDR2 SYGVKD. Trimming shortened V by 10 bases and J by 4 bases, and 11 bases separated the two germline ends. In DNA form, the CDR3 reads TGTGCCAGCAGGCGAGTATACGAGCAGTACTTC. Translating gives CASRRVYEQYF.

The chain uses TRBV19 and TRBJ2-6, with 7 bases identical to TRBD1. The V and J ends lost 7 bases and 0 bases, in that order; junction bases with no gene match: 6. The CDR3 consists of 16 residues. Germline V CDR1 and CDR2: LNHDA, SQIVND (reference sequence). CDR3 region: CASNEQGYSGANVLTF. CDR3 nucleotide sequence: TGTGCCAGTAATGAACAGGGGTACTCTGGGGCCAACGTCCTGACTTTC.

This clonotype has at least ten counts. Here the CDR3 DNA reads TGTGCCACCAGCAGAGGTACGGGGCCCTACGAGCAGTACTTC. It yields the protein CATSRGTGPYEQYF. This chain connects TRBV15 to TRBJ2-7, with D perhaps given as TRBD1 or TRBD2 (5 bases each). Germline V gene data show CDR1 as LNHNV and CDR2 as YYDKDF (reference sequence). Trimming removed 1 base at V and 2 bases at J, with 9 bases between. The CDR3 loop spans 14 amino acids.

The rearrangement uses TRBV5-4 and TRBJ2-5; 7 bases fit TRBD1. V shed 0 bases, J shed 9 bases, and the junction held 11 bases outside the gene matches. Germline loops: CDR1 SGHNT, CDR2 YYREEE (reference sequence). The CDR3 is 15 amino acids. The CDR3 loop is CASSLGQGLSGAQYF. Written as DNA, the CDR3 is TGTGCCAGCAGCTTGGGACAGGGATTATCAGGGGCCCAGTACTTC.

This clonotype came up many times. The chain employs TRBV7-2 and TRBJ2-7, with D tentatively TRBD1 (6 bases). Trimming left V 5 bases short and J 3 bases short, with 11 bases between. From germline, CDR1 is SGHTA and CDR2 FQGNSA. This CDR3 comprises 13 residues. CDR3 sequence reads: CASSPRQVYEQYF. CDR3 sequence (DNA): TGTGCCAGCAGCCCCCGACAGGTCTACGAGCAGTACTTC.

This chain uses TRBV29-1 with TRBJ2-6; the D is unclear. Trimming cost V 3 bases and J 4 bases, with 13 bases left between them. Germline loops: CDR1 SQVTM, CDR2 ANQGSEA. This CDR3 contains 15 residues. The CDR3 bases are TGCAGCGTTGATGGTTCGGGCTCCGGGGCCAACGTCCTGACTTTC. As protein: CSVDGSGSGANVLTF. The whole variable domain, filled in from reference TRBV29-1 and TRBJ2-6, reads SAVISQKPSRDICQRGTSLTIQCQVDSQVTMMFWYRQQPGQSLTLIATANQGSEATYESGFVIDKFPISRPNLTFSTLTVSNMSPEDSSIYLCSVDGSGSGANVLTFGAGSRLTVL.

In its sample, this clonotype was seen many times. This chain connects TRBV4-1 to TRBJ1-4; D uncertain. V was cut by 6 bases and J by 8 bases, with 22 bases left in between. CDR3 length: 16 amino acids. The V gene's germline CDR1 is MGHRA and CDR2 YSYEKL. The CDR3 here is CASSRQGFGFGEKLFF. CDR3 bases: TGCGCCAGCAGTCGACAAGGTTTCGGGTTCGGGGAAAAACTGTTTTTT.